This T cell receptor beta chain derives from a study of T cell responses to AZD1222 COVID-19 vaccine. Study-level findings and limits: Only a handful of people who got AZD1222 tested seropositive at baseline. Distributed over spike, vaccine-associated CD4 TCRs predominated at 160-218 and 743-854. The study sampled repertoires only after the peak T cell response. Spike-specific TCR breadth and depth both grew after two AZD1222 doses.

Assay used: immunoSEQ multiplex PCR; TCRdb lists only in-frame clones, some missing. The profile shows tens of thousands of clones, approximately 87% of them singletons. In this sample, this clone turned up once. What it recognizes is unknown. Per the germline V gene, CDR1 is MNHEY and CDR2 is SMNVEV (reference sequence). The CDR3 covers 17 residues. The V gene end was trimmed by 4 bases and the J gene end by 7 bases; junction bases not matched to a gene: 11. The chain employs TRBV27 and TRBJ1-6, with 9 bases matching TRBD1. The source of this sequence is an adult who received the AZD1222 COVID-19 vaccine. The material sequenced was peripheral blood, taken 28 days after the second AZD1222 dose. CDR3 nucleotides: TGTGCCAGCAGTTCTCACAGGGGGCTCAGGAGAAATTCACCCCTCCACTTT. It yields the protein CASSSHRGLRRNSPLHF.